These 23 T cell receptor beta chains were all obtained from the same sample, sequenced in a study of T cell changes during pregnancy in multiple sclerosis. The table came from immunoSEQ multiplex PCR; TCRdb's copy has only in-frame clones and leaves some out. Found here are roughly 38,000 clones, around 91% of them singletons; the top ten hold 0.5% to 0.85%. The sample consisted of CD4+ T cells from peripheral blood mononuclear cells, taken in the second trimester of pregnancy. The source is a female donor in good health, enrolled as a control in a pregnancy study.

This clone was recorded once. The chain links TRBV7-9 to TRBJ2-5; TRBD2 agrees at 7 bases. CDR1 and CDR2 from the germline V gene are SEHNR and FQNEAQ (reference sequence). The CDR3 runs to 14 residues. With V trimmed by 1 base and J by 5 bases, 4 bases remained unmatched. As DNA, the CDR3 is TGTGCCAGCAGCTTAGTGCGGGGGACGGAGACCCAGTACTTC. It codes for CASSLVRGTETQYF.

This clone was recorded only once. The J gene is TRBJ2-5, the V gene TRBV7-6; unclear D gene. Trimming took 5 bases from V and 5 from J, leaving 12 bases between them. Per the germline V gene, CDR1 is SGHVS and CDR2 is FNYEAQ. The CDR3 totals 13 residues. The CDR3 is CASSRAPAETQYF. In DNA form, the CDR3 reads TGTGCCAGCAGCAGAGCCCCTGCGGAGACCCAGTACTTC.

The chain joins TRBV7-9 to TRBJ1-3, with 9 bases identical to TRBD1. The CDR3 is 18 residues long. The germline V gene has CDR1 SEHNR and CDR2 FQNEAQ (reference sequence). Losses at the gene ends were 2 bases for V and 0 bases for J; bases not matched to a gene: 8. CDR3 DNA: TGTGCCAGCAGCTTACGACAGGGGGTAAGCCACTCTGGAAACACCATATATTTT. It translates to CASSLRQGVSHSGNTIYF.

The chain has TRBV7-9 and TRBJ1-3, with D possibly being TRBD1 (5 bases). This CDR3 region has 15 residues. V dropped 3 bases and J dropped 0 bases, with 9 bases sitting between them. The germline CDR1 and CDR2 sequences are SEHNR and FQNEAQ (reference sequence). CDR3 amino acids: CASSLDGHSGNTIYF. In DNA, the CDR3 is TGTGCCAGCAGCTTGGACGGACACTCTGGAAACACCATATATTTT.

CDR3 sequence (DNA): TGTGCCAGCAGCCCGGGACAACTCCATGGGGCTCACACTGAAGCTTTCTTT. It codes for CASSPGQLHGAHTEAFF. The gene calls are TRBV4-2 and TRBJ1-1; possible D gene TRBD1, 6 bases. From germline, CDR1 is LGHNA and CDR2 YNFKEQ. V was clipped by 4 bases and J by 3 bases, with 21 bases between them. The CDR3 has 17 amino acids.

The chain recombines TRBV18 with TRBJ2-1; unclear D gene. Germline-derived CDR1 and CDR2 are KGHSH and LQKENI. Trimming removed 6 bases at V and 6 bases at J, with 12 bases between. The length of the CDR3 is 13 residues. The CDR3 region is CASSLDMANEQFF. DNA for the CDR3: TGTGCCAGCTCCCTAGATATGGCCAATGAGCAGTTCTTC. Combining the CDR3 with reference TRBV18 and TRBJ2-1 gives the whole variable domain NAGVMQNPRHLVRRRGQEARLRCSPMKGHSHVYWYRQLPEEGLKFMVYLQKENIIDESGMPKERFSAEFPKEGPSILRIQQVVRGDSAAYFCASSLDMANEQFFGPGTRLTVL.

The chain employs TRBV11-1 and TRBJ1-1; D may be TRBD1 (5 bases). This CDR3 comprises 15 residues. V was trimmed by 5 bases and J by 0 bases, leaving 13 bases between them. The germline V gene encodes CDR1 SGHAT and CDR2 FQDESV (reference sequence). CDR3 protein: CASSTRGGMNTEAFF. In DNA, the CDR3 is TGTGCCAGCAGCACTCGGGGGGGAATGAACACTGAAGCTTTCTTT.

CDR3 amino acids: CASSRQGSASEQYF. The CDR3 DNA follows: TGTGCCAGCAGCCGACAGGGATCAGCATCCGAGCAGTACTTC. The chain recombines TRBV2 with TRBJ2-7, with TRBD1 identical over 7 bases. J was trimmed by 6 bases and V by 6 bases; bases with no gene match: 11. Germline loops: CDR1 SNHLY, CDR2 FYNNEI. This CDR3 contains 14 residues.

The chain is built from TRBV13 and TRBJ2-2; 13 nucleotides agree with TRBD2. The V and J ends lost 5 bases and 3 bases, in that order; junction bases with no gene match: 6. The CDR3 sequence is 17 residues long. The germline V gene encodes CDR1 PRHDT and CDR2 FYEKMQ (reference sequence). CDR3 protein: CASSLGLAGRYTGELFF. The DNA of the CDR3 is TGTGCCAGCAGCCTGGGACTAGCGGGGCGTTACACCGGGGAGCTGTTTTTT.

In its sample, this clone was seen a few times. The chain is built from TRBV4-2 and TRBJ1-5; no definite D call. The CDR3 is made up of 15 amino acids. The ends were cut back, 0 bases at V and 6 bases at J, with 12 bases in the middle. The germline gives CDR1 LGHNA, CDR2 YNFKEQ. The CDR3 DNA reads as TGTGCCAGCAGCCAAGACGAGGCCGGTCGTCAGCCCCAGCATTTT. Translation: CASSQDEAGRQPQHF.

This chain connects TRBV6-5 to TRBJ2-3, with TRBD2 as a possible D gene (6 bases). The germline V gene has CDR1 MNHEY and CDR2 SVGAGI. The V gene lost 2 bases and the J gene lost 0 bases, with 12 bases spanning the gap. This CDR3 contains 16 residues. The CDR3 protein is CASSYVAGRSTDTQYF. CDR3 DNA sequence: TGTGCCAGCAGTTACGTGGCGGGGAGAAGCACAGATACGCAGTATTTT.

This clone was counted a single time. The J gene is TRBJ1-5, the V gene TRBV5-5; a weak D match, TRBD1 (6 bases). Per germline, CDR1 SGHKS and CDR2 YYEKEE (reference sequence). CDR3 length: 14 amino acids. V shed 3 bases and J shed 5 bases, with 12 bases lying between them. Here the CDR3 DNA reads TGTGCCAGCAGCTCTAGGTGGACAGATCAGCCCCAGCATTTT. Its translation: CASSSRWTDQPQHF.

The CDR3 spells CASSSRGGLTNEKLFF. CDR3 in DNA: TGTGCCAGCAGCTCCCGAGGGGGATTAACTAATGAAAAACTGTTTTTT. The rearrangement joins TRBV5-4 to TRBJ1-4; the D gene is possibly TRBD1 (6 bases). The CDR3 extends over 16 amino acids. Germline loops: CDR1 SGHNT, CDR2 YYREEE (reference sequence). V lost 3 bases and J 1 base, leaving 13 bases between the germline ends. Using reference TRBV5-4 and TRBJ1-4 for the parts outside the CDR3, the full variable domain is ETGVTQSPTHLIKTRGQQVTLRCSSQSGHNTVSWYQQALGQGPQFIFQYYREEENGRGNFPPRFSGLQFPNYSSELNVNALELDDSALYLCASSSRGGLTNEKLFFGSGTQLSVL.

The rearrangement uses TRBV19 and TRBJ1-5, with TRBD1 matching 7 bases. After removal of 3 bases from V and 3 bases from J, the junction contained 11 bases not matched to a gene. The germline V gene encodes CDR1 LNHDA and CDR2 SQIVND (reference sequence). CDR3 length: 17 amino acids. The CDR3: CASSIPNNRGLNQPQHF. The CDR3 region has the DNA TGTGCCAGTAGTATCCCGAATAACAGGGGCCTCAATCAGCCCCAGCATTTT.

This chain connects TRBV4-3 to TRBJ2-2, with 13 bases identical to TRBD2. Losses at the gene ends were 0 bases for V and 7 bases for J; bases not matched to a gene: 8. Germline CDR1 reads LGHNA; CDR2 reads YSLEER. The CDR3 is made up of 18 amino acids. CDR3 nucleotides: TGCGCCAGCAGCCAAGATACCCAACTAGCGGGAGGGGGCGGGGAGCTGTTTTTT. Protein sequence: CASSQDTQLAGGGGELFF.

The chain is built from TRBV5-8 and TRBJ2-7; no clear D gene. With 2 bases removed from V and 6 bases from J, the gap between germline ends came to 12 bases. Germline values: CDR1 SGHTS, CDR2 YDEGEE. The CDR3 covers 13 residues. The chain's CDR3 is CASSFSRSVEQYF. The CDR3 nucleotides read TGTGCCAGCAGCTTCTCTAGATCCGTCGAGCAGTACTTC.

This chain joins TRBV6-4 and TRBJ1-2, with TRBD1 identical over 8 bases. This CDR3 contains 14 residues. V lost 6 bases to trimming and J lost 8 bases; unmatched junction nucleotides: 11. Germline V gene sequence: CDR1 MRHNA, CDR2 SNTAGT. The CDR3 protein is CASRDTDRGGGYTF. DNA of the CDR3: TGTGCCAGCAGGGATACAGACAGGGGAGGAGGCTACACCTTC.

The V gene is TRBV6-1, the J gene TRBJ1-1; a possible D gene is TRBD1 (6 bases). The CDR3 sequence is 11 residues long. Trimming took off 7 bases at V and 7 bases at J, with 10 bases between the two ends. Germline assignment: CDR1 MNHNS and CDR2 SASEGT. The CDR3 spells CASTKGHEAFF. In DNA, the CDR3 is TGTGCCAGCACGAAGGGACATGAAGCTTTCTTT.

The chain has TRBV28 and TRBJ1-2, with 7 bases identical to TRBD1. The CDR3 is made up of 11 amino acids. The junction had 7 bases not matched to a gene; V was cut back by 10 bases and J by 8 bases. The germline V gene encodes CDR1 MDHEN and CDR2 SYDVKM. CDR3 coding DNA: TGTGCCACCGATACAGGGGACGGCTACACCTTC. Translated: CATDTGDGYTF.

The genes are TRBV18 and TRBJ1-3, with D uncertain. V shed 1 base and J shed 3 bases, with 13 bases lying between them. The CDR3 has 16 residues. Looked up from germline, CDR1 is KGHSH and CDR2 is LQKENI. Written as DNA, the CDR3 is TGTGCCAGCTCACCACAGCGGCAGGTTAATGGAAACACCATATATTTT. It codes for CASSPQRQVNGNTIYF.

The chain joins TRBV7-9 to TRBJ2-3, with D perhaps matching TRBD2 (5 bases). In germline, CDR1 is SEHNR, CDR2 FQNEAQ (reference sequence). The germline V and J ends were trimmed by 4 bases and 3 bases, with 5 bases remaining between them. The CDR3 has 12 amino acids. The chain's CDR3 is CASSWRTDTQYF. The CDR3 region has the DNA TGTGCCAGCAGCTGGAGGACAGATACGCAGTATTTT.

This rearrangement joins TRBV4-2 to TRBJ1-6, with 10 bases lining up with TRBD1. V trimming: 2 bases; J trimming: 9 bases; junction bases outside the gene matches: 4. The length of the CDR3 is 15 residues. Looked up from germline, CDR1 is LGHNA and CDR2 is YNFKEQ. In DNA form, the CDR3 reads TGTGCCAGCAGCCAAACCGGGACAGGGGTTTCACCCCTCCACTTT. It yields the protein CASSQTGTGVSPLHF.

The rearrangement links TRBV4-1 to TRBJ2-5; 10 nucleotides line up with TRBD2. This CDR3 is 17 amino acids long. V lost 4 bases and J lost 4; bases outside the gene matches: 12. Germline CDR1 and CDR2: MGHRA and YSYEKL. The CDR3 loop is CASSLSGERGGSETQYF. The DNA for the CDR3 is TGCGCCAGCAGCCTAAGTGGGGAGCGGGGGGGTTCAGAGACCCAGTACTTC.